These 4 T cell receptor beta chains originate from one sample sequenced in a study of T cells after yellow fever vaccination. A single record per CDR3 protein comes from TCRdb applying MiXCR to the 5' RACE reads. The sample has roughly 520,000 distinct CDR3 sequences, 21% seen once; the top ten hold less than 20%. The specimen comprised PBMCs, sampled 20 to 25 days after the first yellow fever vaccination. The receptors originated from a man aged 18-30 years who received the YFV17D yellow fever vaccine.

The rearrangement links TRBV7-3 to TRBJ2-7, with D unresolved. V gave up 5 bases and J gave up 2 bases, with 10 bases separating them. The V gene's germline CDR1 is SGHTA and CDR2 FQGTGA. The CDR3 is made up of 13 amino acids. CDR3: CASSPLPPYEQYV. CDR3 sequence (DNA): TGTGCCAGCAGCCCCCTACCTCCCTACGAGCAGTACGTC.

This clonotype occurred a few times. The chain is built from TRBV18 and TRBJ2-5; 7 bases map to TRBD1. The ends lost 3 bases at V and 5 bases at J; junction bases unmatched: 12. Germline CDR1 KGHSH, CDR2 LQKENI. The CDR3 totals 16 residues. As DNA, the CDR3 is TGTGCCAGCTCACCTTTCCGGGACAGAACGTGGGAGACCCAGTACTTC. Its protein product is CASSPFRDRTWETQYF.

V is TRBV24-1 and J is TRBJ2-2; D unresolved. This CDR3 has 11 amino acids. Trimming stripped 5 bases from V and 7 bases from J, with 4 bases between. Germline V lookup: CDR1 KGHDR, CDR2 SFDVKD. The CDR3: CATSAFGELFF. DNA for the CDR3: TGTGCCACCAGTGCCTTCGGGGAGCTGTTTTTT.

In its sample, this clonotype was seen a few times. As DNA, the CDR3 is TGTGCCAGCAGTTACGCCAGTAGCACAGATACGCAGTATTTT. Its protein is CASSYASSTDTQYF. The chain combines TRBV6-2 or TRBV6-3 with TRBJ2-3; no clear D. Germline CDR1 MNHEY, CDR2 SVGEGT. CDR3 size: 14 residues. V was shortened by 2 bases and J by 0 bases, with 6 bases between the two germline ends.